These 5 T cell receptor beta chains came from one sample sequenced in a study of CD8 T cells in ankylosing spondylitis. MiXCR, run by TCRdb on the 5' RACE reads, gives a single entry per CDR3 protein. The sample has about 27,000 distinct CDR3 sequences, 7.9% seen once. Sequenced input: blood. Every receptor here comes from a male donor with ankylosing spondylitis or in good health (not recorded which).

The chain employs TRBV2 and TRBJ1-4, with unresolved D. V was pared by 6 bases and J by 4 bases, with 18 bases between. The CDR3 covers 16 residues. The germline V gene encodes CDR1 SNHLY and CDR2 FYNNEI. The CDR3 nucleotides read TGTGCCAGCAGGGAATCGACGGGCAGAGTTAATGAAAAACTGTTTTTT. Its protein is CASRESTGRVNEKLFF.

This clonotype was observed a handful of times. The CDR3 nucleotides are TGTGCCAGCAGCTTGGGCAAGGGAAACGAAAAACTGTTTTTT. It encodes CASSLGKGNEKLFF. The V and J genes are TRBV7-2 and TRBJ1-4; D ambiguous. Trimming took off 3 bases at V and 8 bases at J, with 13 bases between the two ends. This CDR3 comprises 14 residues. Per the germline V gene, CDR1 is SGHTA and CDR2 is FQGNSA.

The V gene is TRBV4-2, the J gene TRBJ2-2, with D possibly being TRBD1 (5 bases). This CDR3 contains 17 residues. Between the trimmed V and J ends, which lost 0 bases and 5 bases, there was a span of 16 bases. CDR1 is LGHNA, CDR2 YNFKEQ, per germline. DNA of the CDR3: TGTGCCAGCAGCCAAGATGGTCCCCCTTCAGGGACCGGGGAGCTGTTTTTT. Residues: CASSQDGPPSGTGELFF.

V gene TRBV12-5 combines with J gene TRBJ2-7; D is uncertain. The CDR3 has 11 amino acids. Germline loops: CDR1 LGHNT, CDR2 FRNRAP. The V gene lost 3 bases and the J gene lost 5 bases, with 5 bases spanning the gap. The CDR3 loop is CASGLQHEQYF. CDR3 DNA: TGTGCTAGTGGTTTACAACACGAGCAGTACTTC.

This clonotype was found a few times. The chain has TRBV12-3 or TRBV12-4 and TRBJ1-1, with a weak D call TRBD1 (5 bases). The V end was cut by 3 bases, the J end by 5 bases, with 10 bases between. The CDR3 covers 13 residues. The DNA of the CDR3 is TGTGCCAGCAGTTTTCAGGGACGGACTGAAGCTTTCTTT. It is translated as CASSFQGRTEAFF.